The sequence of this TCR beta chain was determined in a study of cytomegalovirus exposure and HLA in healthy donors. Using immunoSEQ multiplex PCR, the repertoire was profiled, and TCRdb retains in-frame clones only, with some absent. The profile covers fewer than 90,000 clones, with approximately 84% appearing a single time and over 10% taken by the ten largest. The CDR3 is 14 residues long. The J segment lost 5 bases and the V segment lost 5 bases, leaving 6 bases of the junction unmatched. Germline V gives CDR1 MNHEY, CDR2 SMNVEV (reference sequence). The sequence derives from a woman aged 18 to 35 in good health and CMV-seropositive. Input material: PBMCs. J is TRBJ2-7 and V is TRBV27; TRBD1 matches 10 bases. This chain's CDR3 is CASSRTGGVDEQYF. The CDR3 DNA reads as TGTGCCAGCAGTCGGACAGGGGGAGTTGACGAGCAGTACTTC.